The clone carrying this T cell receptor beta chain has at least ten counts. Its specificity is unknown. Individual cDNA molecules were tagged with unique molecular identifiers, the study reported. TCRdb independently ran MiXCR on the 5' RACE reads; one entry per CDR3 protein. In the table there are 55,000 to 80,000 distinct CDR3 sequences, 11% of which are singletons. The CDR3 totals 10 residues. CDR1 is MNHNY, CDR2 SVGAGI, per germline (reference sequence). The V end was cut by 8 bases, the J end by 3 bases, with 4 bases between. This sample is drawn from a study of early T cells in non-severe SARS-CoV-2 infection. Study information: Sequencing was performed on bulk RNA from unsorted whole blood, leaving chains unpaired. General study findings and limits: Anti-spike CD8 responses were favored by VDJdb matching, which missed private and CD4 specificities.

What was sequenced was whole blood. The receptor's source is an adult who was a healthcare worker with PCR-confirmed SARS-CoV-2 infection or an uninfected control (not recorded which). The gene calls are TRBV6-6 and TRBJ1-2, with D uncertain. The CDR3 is CASGDYGYTF. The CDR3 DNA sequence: TGTGCCAGCGGGGACTATGGCTACACCTTC.